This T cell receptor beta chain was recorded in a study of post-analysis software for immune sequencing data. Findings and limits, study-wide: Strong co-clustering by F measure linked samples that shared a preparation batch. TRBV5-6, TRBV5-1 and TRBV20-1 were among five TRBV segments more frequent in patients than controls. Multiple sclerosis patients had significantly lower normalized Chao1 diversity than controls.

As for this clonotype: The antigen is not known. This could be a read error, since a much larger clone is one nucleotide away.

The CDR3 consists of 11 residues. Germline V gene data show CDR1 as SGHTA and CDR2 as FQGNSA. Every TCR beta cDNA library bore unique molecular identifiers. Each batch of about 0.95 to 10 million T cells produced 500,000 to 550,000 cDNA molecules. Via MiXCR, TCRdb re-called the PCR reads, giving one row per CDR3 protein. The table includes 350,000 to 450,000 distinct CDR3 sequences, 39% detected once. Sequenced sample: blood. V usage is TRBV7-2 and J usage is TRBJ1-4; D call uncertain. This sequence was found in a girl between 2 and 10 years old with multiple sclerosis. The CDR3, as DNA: TGTGCCTGCAGCTTGAACGAAAAACTGTTTTTT. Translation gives CACSLNEKLFF. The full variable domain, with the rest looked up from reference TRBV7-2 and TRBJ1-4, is GAGVSQSPSNKVTEKGKDVELRCDPISGHTALYWYRQSLGQGLEFLIYFQGNSAPDKSGLPSDRFSAERTGGSVSTLTIQRTQQEDSAVYLCACSLNEKLFFGSGTQLSVL.